The clone carrying this T cell receptor (beta chain) was counted only a few times. The data stem from a study of blood T cells in healthy people across ages. As for the study in general: With template switching, about one barcoded beta molecule was captured per two T cells.

The CDR3 is 15 residues long. The trim removed 6 bases at V and 0 bases at J, leaving 9 bases unmatched. Looked up from germline, CDR1 is DFQATT and CDR2 is SNEGSKA (reference sequence). Peripheral blood samples of around 9.3 milliliters were drawn from each donor. Every sample gave at least 5 micrograms of total RNA when it was extracted. The authors ran a second PCR of 7 to 11 cycles using a sample-barcoded 5' primer and a J-beta primer mix. Through a template-switch adaptor with 12 random nucleotides, each cDNA molecule received a tag. TCRdb re-called the 5' RACE reads through MiXCR, storing one row per CDR3 protein. The sample includes about 1 million distinct CDR3 sequences, 35% to 55% of them seen just once.

The chain joins TRBV20-1 to TRBJ2-7; 9 positions match TRBD2. This clonotype originated in a woman between 55 and 75 years old in good health. The specimen was blood. The CDR3 DNA sequence: TGCAGTGCCGGACCTAGCGGGGTCCGCTCCTACGAGCAGTACTTC. Encoded protein: CSAGPSGVRSYEQYF.